Below are 14 T cell receptor beta chains sequenced from a single sample in a study of identical twins. MiXCR was run by TCRdb on the 5' RACE reads, yielding one entry per CDR3 protein. The sample has about 570,000 distinct CDR3 sequences, 9.5% to 10% seen once; the top ten hold 3%. The sample was also reused in another study, on yellow fever vaccine responses in identical twins.

Sequenced material: PBMCs. All receptors derive from a young woman in good health.

This clonotype has just a few counts. The gene calls are TRBV7-2 and TRBJ2-5; D not resolved. Germline V lookup: CDR1 SGHTA, CDR2 FQGNSA. The CDR3 length is 14 residues. V dropped 5 bases and J dropped 0 bases, with 10 bases sitting between them. The chain's CDR3 is CASSDLRYQETQYF. The DNA of the CDR3 is TGTGCCAGCAGCGATCTGAGATACCAAGAGACCCAGTACTTC.

This clonotype was seen more than once but under ten times. The J gene is TRBJ2-7, the V gene TRBV12-3 or TRBV12-4; D is possibly TRBD1 (6 bases). The V end was cut by 7 bases, the J end by 0 bases, with 13 bases between. CDR3 length equals 14 residues. The DNA for the CDR3 is TGTGCCAGCAAATCAGGGACAAGCTCCTACGAGCAGTACTTC. This gives the protein CASKSGTSSYEQYF.

This clonotype has ten or more counts. The CDR3 is CAISESPGGPDTQYF. CDR3 bases: TGTGCCATCAGTGAGTCCCCTGGGGGTCCAGATACGCAGTATTTT. The chain uses TRBV10-3 and TRBJ2-3, with D perhaps being TRBD1 or TRBD2 (5 bases each). Germline values: CDR1 ENHRY, CDR2 SYGVKD. Trimming shortened V by 0 bases and J by 4 bases, and 11 bases separated the two germline ends. The CDR3 is made up of 15 amino acids.

This clonotype was seen many times. This chain uses TRBV6-5 with TRBJ2-6; 7 nucleotides agree with TRBD1. Unmatched junction bases numbered 9, after V lost 4 bases and J lost 0 bases. The CDR3 spans 18 residues. Germline CDR1 reads MNHEY; CDR2 reads SVGAGI. The CDR3 loop reads CASSSGQAIFSGANVLTF. CDR3 bases: TGTGCCAGCAGTTCTGGACAGGCTATTTTCTCTGGGGCCAACGTCCTGACTTTC.

J is TRBJ2-3 and V is TRBV23-1, with TRBD1 as a possible D gene (5 bases). TRBV23-1 has ORF status, its function being uncertain. The ends were cut back, 7 bases at V and 3 bases at J, with 26 bases in the middle. CDR3 length equals 18 residues. In DNA, the CDR3 is TGCGCCAGCAATGGCGAGGTTGCTCAGGGTTTTCTTACAGATACGCAGTATTTT. As protein: CASNGEVAQGFLTDTQYF.

This clonotype was seen ten or more times. The rearrangement uses TRBV4-1 and TRBJ2-7, with D maybe TRBD2 (6 bases). Germline CDR1 reads MGHRA; CDR2 reads YSYEKL. The CDR3 has 16 residues. V lost 1 base, J lost 0 bases, and 13 bases lay in between. CDR3 loop: CASSQGSGSSSYEQYF. CDR3 nucleotides: TGCGCCAGCAGCCAAGGGAGCGGGTCAAGCTCCTACGAGCAGTACTTC.

The chain joins TRBV7-6 to TRBJ2-3, with unresolved D. Looked up from germline, CDR1 is SGHVS and CDR2 is FNYEAQ. With 3 bases removed from V and 0 bases from J, the gap between germline ends came to 10 bases. This CDR3 comprises 15 residues. The CDR3 sequence is CASSFNRRSTDTQYF. CDR3 nucleotide sequence: TGTGCCAGCAGCTTTAACCGACGGAGCACAGATACGCAGTATTTT.

This clonotype came up many times. In DNA, the CDR3 is TGTGCCAGCAGGTTCTCCGGGACAGGGGGCGTTTACGAGCAGTACTTC. This encodes CASRFSGTGGVYEQYF. The V call is TRBV6-5, the J call TRBJ2-7, with 12 bases aligning to TRBD1. Germline V gene data show CDR1 as MNHEY and CDR2 as SVGAGI. V lost 6 bases to trimming and J lost 4 bases; unmatched junction nucleotides: 10. The CDR3 length is 16 residues.

A few counts support this clonotype. CDR3 DNA: TGTGCCAGCAGTTACTCGGGAGTGGTCTACAATGAGCAGTTCTTC. The encoded protein is CASSYSGVVYNEQFF. This chain connects TRBV6-2 or TRBV6-3 to TRBJ2-1, with a tentative D call TRBD2 (5 bases). The CDR3 loop spans 15 amino acids. Per the germline V gene, CDR1 is MNHEY and CDR2 is SVGEGT. V was shortened by 0 bases and J by 3 bases, with 9 bases between the two germline ends.

V gene TRBV29-1 combines with J gene TRBJ2-1; 7 bases align to TRBD2. This CDR3 has 11 residues. With 5 bases clipped from V and 15 bases from J, the junction kept 10 bases outside the gene matches. Germline-derived CDR1 and CDR2 are SQVTM and ANQGSEA. The CDR3 bases are TGCAGCGTTTTGACCGGGACTACGCCGTTCTTC. Translating gives CSVLTGTTPFF.

This clonotype has only a few counts. The chain uses TRBV5-1 and TRBJ2-1; possible D gene TRBD1, 5 bases. The V end was cut by 7 bases, the J end by 0 bases, with 14 bases between. The CDR3 loop spans 15 amino acids. Germline V lookup: CDR1 SGHRS, CDR2 YFSETQ. CDR3 region: CASADQGPSYNEQFF. The CDR3 bases are TGCGCCAGCGCGGACCAGGGCCCCTCCTACAATGAGCAGTTCTTC.

This clonotype has just a few counts. The chain joins TRBV9 to TRBJ2-2, with TRBD2 identical over 12 bases. The CDR3 length is 16 residues. Trimming removed 3 bases from V and 5 bases from J; junction bases left unmatched: 5. Germline assignment: CDR1 SGDLS and CDR2 YYNGEE. The CDR3 bases are TGTGCCAGCAGCGGAAGGACTAGCGGGGTTACCGGGGAGCTGTTTTTT. Translated: CASSGRTSGVTGELFF. Full variable domain (remainder filled in from reference TRBV9 and TRBJ2-2): DSGVTQTPKHLITATGQRVTLRCSPRSGDLSVYWYQQSLDQGLQFLIQYYNGEERAKGNILERFSAQQFPDLHSELNLSSLELGDSALYFCASSGRTSGVTGELFFGEGSRLTVL.

This clonotype has ten or more counts. The chain employs TRBV20-1 and TRBJ1-3; the D is unclear. The CDR3 has 15 residues. V was pared by 3 bases and J by 0 bases, with 12 bases between. CDR1 is DFQATT, CDR2 SNEGSKA, per germline (reference sequence). This CDR3 reads CSASDRGSSGNTIYF. Written as DNA, the CDR3 is TGCAGTGCTAGTGATAGAGGGAGCTCTGGAAACACCATATATTTT.

Here the CDR3 reads CASNQGGEQYF. CDR3 sequence (DNA): TGTGCCAGTAATCAGGGAGGCGAGCAGTACTTC. The chain combines TRBV19 with TRBJ2-7, with D possibly TRBD2 on 6 matching bases. V was clipped by 7 bases and J by 6 bases, with 10 bases between them. Germline V lookup: CDR1 LNHDA, CDR2 SQIVND (reference sequence). This CDR3 is built from 11 residues. Complete variable domain (other parts from reference TRBV19 and TRBJ2-7): DGGITQSPKYLFRKEGQNVTLSCEQNLNHDAMYWYRQDPGQGLRLIYYSQIVNDFQKGDIAEGYSVSREKKESFPLTVTSAQKNPTAFYLCASNQGGEQYFGPGTRLTVT.